The clone carrying this T cell receptor beta chain was seen only once. Its target is unknown. The protocol was immunoSEQ multiplex PCR, while the TCRdb copy is restricted to in-frame clones and leaves out a portion. The sample has some 70,000 clones, 75% to 85% seen once; the top ten hold around an eighth. The data were taken from a study of T cell responses to AZD1222 COVID-19 vaccine. Overall study results and limits: Baseline serology detected seropositivity in only 6 or 7 AZD1222 recipients. Once two AZD1222 doses were given, Spike-specific TCR breadth and depth went up. Most donors were white British, females outnumbered males, and clonal diversity was possibly underestimated.

Some second doses came at about 4 weeks and others at about 12 weeks; these were pooled. This CDR3 is built from 15 residues. The V end lost 6 bases, the J end lost 5 bases, and 20 bases lay between the germline ends. Germline V gene data show CDR1 as LNHDA and CDR2 as SQIVND (reference sequence). The chain recombines TRBV19 with TRBJ2-7, with D possibly being TRBD1 (5 bases). Sequencing was performed on peripheral blood, taken 28 days after the second AZD1222 dose. The TCR sequence derives from an adult who received the AZD1222 COVID-19 vaccine. The CDR3 protein is CASSYDSLLGDEQYF. The CDR3 DNA reads as TGTGCCAGTAGCTATGACAGTCTCCTAGGGGACGAGCAGTACTTC.